The T cell receptor beta chain described here comes from a study of cytomegalovirus exposure and HLA in healthy donors. Primers included in the PCR were 60 Vbeta and 13 Jbeta primers. Repertoires were generated with immunoSEQ multiplex PCR, while TCRdb's copy carries only in-frame clones and drops some. The data hold about 170,000 clones, with around four fifths observed a single time. With 3 bases removed from V and 3 bases from J, the gap between germline ends came to 15 bases. Germline V CDR1 and CDR2: SGDLS, YYNGEE. CDR3 size: 16 residues. The clonotype comes from a female donor in good health and CMV-seronegative. The chain uses TRBV9 and TRBJ2-2; TRBD2 might be the D (7 bases). Material: PBMCs. The CDR3 coding sequence is TGTGCCAGCAGCGGGGGGGGCGTTTTATACACCGGGGAGCTGTTTTTT. Amino acid sequence: CASSGGGVLYTGELFF.